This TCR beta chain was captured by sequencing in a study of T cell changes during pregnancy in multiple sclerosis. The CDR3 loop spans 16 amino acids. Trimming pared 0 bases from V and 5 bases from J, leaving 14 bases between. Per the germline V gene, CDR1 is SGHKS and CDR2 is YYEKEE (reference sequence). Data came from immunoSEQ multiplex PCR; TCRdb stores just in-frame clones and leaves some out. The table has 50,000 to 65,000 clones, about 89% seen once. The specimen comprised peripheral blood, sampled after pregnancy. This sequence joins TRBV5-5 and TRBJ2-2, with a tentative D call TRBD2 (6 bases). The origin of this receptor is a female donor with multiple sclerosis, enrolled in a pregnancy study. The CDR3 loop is CASSLGSVLATGELFF. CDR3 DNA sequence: TGTGCCAGCAGCTTGGGAAGTGTGCTAGCGACCGGGGAGCTGTTTTTT.